This entry describes one TCR delta chain. A read error likely explains why the TCRdb protein, taken from a much larger clone, differs from this DNA's translation at residue 12; the protein shown is translated from the DNA. This entry is derived from a study of gamma-delta chains in newborns, infants, children. TCRdb re-identified clones in the reads via CATT. The repertoire holds just over 5,500 delta-chain clones, with 0.35% to 0.45% as singletons. CDR1 is GEAIGNYY, CDR2 EKD, per germline. The CDR3 contains 18 residues. The sequenced sample consisted of blood. This TCR derives from a child who was a newborn, infant or young child, either healthy, febrile or measles-vaccinated (not recorded which). The J gene is TRDJ3, the V gene TRDV2, with 7 nucleotides matching TRDD3. In DNA form, the CDR3 reads TGTGCCTGTGACACCTGGGGGACCAGCTCCTGGGGCACCCGACAGATGTTTTTC. Translation gives CACDTWGTSSWGTRQMFF.